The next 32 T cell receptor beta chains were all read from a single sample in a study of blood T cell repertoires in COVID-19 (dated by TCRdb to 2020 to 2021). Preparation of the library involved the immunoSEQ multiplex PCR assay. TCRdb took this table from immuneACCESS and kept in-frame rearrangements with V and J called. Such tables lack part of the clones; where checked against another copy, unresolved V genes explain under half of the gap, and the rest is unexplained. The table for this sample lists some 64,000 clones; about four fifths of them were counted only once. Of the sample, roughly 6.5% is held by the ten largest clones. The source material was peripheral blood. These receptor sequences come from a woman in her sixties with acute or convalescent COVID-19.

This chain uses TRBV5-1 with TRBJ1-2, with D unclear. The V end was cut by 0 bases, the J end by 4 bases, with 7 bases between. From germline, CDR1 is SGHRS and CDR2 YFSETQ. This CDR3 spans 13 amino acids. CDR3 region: CASSLEGSYGYTF. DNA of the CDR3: TGCGCCAGCAGCTTGGAAGGGAGCTATGGCTACACCTTC. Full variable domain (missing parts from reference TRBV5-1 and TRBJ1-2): KAGVTQTPRYLIKTRGQQVTLSCSPISGHRSVSWYQQTPGQGLQFLFEYFSETQRNKGNFPGRFSGRQFSNSRSEMNVSTLELGDSALYLCASSLEGSYGYTFGSGTRLTVV.

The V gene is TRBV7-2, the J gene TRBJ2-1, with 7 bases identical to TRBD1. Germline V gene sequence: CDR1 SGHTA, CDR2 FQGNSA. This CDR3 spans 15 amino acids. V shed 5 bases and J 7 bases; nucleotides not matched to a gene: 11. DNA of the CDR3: TGTGCCAGCAGCCCCGAGGGAACAGGGGAGAATGAGCAGTTCTTC. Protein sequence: CASSPEGTGENEQFF.

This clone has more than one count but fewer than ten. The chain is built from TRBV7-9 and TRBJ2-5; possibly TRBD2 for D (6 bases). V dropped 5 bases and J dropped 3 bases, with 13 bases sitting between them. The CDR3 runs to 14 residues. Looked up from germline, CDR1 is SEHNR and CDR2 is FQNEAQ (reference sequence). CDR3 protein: CASSPGTSEETQYF. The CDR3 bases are TGTGCCAGCAGCCCTGGGACTTCTGAAGAGACCCAGTACTTC. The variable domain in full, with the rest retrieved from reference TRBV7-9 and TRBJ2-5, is DTGVSQNPRHKITKRGQNVTFRCDPISEHNRLYWYRQTLGQGPEFLTYFQNEAQLEKSRLLSDRFSAERPKGSFSTLEIQRTEQGDSAMYLCASSPGTSEETQYFGPGTRLLVL.

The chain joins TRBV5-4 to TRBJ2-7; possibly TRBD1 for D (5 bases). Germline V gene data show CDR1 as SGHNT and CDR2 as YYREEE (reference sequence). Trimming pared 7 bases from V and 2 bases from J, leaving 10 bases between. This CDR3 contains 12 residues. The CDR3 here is CASGAAPYEQYF. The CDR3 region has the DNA TGTGCCAGCGGGGCTGCCCCCTACGAGCAGTACTTC.

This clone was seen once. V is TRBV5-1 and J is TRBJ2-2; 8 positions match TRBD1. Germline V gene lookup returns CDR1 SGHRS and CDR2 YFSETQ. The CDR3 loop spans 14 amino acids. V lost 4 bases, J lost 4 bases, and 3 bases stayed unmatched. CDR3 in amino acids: CASSGTGGTGELFF. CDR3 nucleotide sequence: TGCGCCAGCAGCGGAACAGGGGGCACCGGGGAGCTGTTTTTT.

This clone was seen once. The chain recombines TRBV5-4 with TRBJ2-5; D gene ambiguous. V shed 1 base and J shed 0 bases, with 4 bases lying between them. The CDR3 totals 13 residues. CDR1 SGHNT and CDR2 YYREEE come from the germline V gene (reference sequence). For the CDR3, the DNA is TGTGCCAGCAGCTTGCAGAACCAAGAGACCCAGTACTTC. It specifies CASSLQNQETQYF.

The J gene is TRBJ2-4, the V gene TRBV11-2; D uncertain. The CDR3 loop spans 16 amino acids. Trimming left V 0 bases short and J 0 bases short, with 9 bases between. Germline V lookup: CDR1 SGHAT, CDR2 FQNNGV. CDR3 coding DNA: TGTGCCAGCAGCTTAGATCTCCAGTTAGCCAAAAACATTCAGTACTTC. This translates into CASSLDLQLAKNIQYF.

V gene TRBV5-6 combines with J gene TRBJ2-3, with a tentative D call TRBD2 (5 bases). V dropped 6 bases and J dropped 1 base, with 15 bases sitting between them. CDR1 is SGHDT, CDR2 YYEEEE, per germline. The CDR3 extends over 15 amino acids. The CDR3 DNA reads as TGTGCCAGCACCACCGCCCAGCGGCGCACAGATACGCAGTATTTT. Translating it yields CASTTAQRRTDTQYF.

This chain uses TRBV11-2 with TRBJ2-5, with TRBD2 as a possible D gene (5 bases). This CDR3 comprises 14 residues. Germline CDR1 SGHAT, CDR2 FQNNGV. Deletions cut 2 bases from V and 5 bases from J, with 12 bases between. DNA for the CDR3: TGTGCCAGCAGCTTATCGTCGGTAGCGGAGACCCAGTACTTC. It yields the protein CASSLSSVAETQYF.

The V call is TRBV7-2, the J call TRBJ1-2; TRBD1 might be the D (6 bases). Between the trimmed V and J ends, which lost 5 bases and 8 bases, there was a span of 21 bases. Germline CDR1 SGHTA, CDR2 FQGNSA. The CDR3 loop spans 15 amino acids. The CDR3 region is CASSQLGQTVSGYTF. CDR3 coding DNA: TGTGCCAGCAGCCAGCTAGGACAGACCGTCTCCGGCTACACCTTC. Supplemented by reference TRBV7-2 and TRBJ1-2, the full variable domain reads GAGVSQSPSNKVTEKGKDVELRCDPISGHTALYWYRQSLGQGLEFLIYFQGNSAPDKSGLPSDRFSAERTGGSVSTLTIQRTQQEDSAVYLCASSQLGQTVSGYTFGSGTRLTVV.

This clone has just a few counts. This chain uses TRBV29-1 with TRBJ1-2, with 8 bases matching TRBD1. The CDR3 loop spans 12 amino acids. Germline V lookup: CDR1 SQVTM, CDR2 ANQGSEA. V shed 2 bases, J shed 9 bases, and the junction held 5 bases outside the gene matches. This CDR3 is CSVEIRQGSYTF. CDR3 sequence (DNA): TGCAGCGTTGAAATTAGACAGGGGAGCTACACCTTC.

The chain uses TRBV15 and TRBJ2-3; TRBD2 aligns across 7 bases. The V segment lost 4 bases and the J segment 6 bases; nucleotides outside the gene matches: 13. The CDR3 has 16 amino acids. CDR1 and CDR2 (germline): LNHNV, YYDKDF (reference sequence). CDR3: CATSIRLAGPGDTQYF. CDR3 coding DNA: TGTGCCACCAGCATTAGATTAGCGGGTCCAGGGGATACGCAGTATTTT.

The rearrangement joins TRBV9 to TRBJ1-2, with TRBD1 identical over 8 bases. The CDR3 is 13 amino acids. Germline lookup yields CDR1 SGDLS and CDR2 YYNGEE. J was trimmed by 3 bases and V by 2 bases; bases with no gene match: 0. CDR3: CASSVTGDYGYTF. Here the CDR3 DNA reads TGTGCCAGCAGCGTGACAGGGGACTATGGCTACACCTTC.

CDR3 DNA: TGTGCCAGCAGTTTGGCGGGGGGGCTGCCCGAGCAGTACTTC. Protein product: CASSLAGGLPEQYF. V is TRBV28 and J is TRBJ2-7; 9 positions agree with TRBD2. The CDR3 length is 14 residues. V lost 3 bases and J lost 6; bases outside the gene matches: 6. The germline V gene encodes CDR1 MDHEN and CDR2 SYDVKM. Full variable domain (outside the CDR3, taken from reference TRBV28 and TRBJ2-7): DVKVTQSSRYLVKRTGEKVFLECVQDMDHENMFWYRQDPGLGLRLIYFSYDVKMKEKGDIPEGYSVSREKKERFSLILESASTNQTSMYLCASSLAGGLPEQYFGPGTRLTVT.

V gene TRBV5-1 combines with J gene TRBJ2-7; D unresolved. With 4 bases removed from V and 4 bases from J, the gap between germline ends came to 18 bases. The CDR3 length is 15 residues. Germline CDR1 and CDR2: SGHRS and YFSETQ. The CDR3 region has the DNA TGCGCCAGCAGCGGGTACCCCGGGTTAAGTTACGAGCAGTACTTC. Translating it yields CASSGYPGLSYEQYF. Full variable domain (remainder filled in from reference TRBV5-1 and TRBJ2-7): KAGVTQTPRYLIKTRGQQVTLSCSPISGHRSVSWYQQTPGQGLQFLFEYFSETQRNKGNFPGRFSGRQFSNSRSEMNVSTLELGDSALYLCASSGYPGLSYEQYFGPGTRLTVT.

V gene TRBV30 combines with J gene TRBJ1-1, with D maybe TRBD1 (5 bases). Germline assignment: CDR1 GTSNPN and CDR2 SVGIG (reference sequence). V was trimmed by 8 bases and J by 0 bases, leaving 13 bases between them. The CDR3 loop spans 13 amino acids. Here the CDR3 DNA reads TGTGCCAGCTCACAGGTGATGAACACTGAAGCTTTCTTT. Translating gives CASSQVMNTEAFF.

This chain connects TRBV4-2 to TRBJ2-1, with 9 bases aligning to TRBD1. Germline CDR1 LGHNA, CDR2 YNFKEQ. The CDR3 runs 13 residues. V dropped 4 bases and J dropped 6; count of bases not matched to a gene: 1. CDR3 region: CASSRDRVNEQFF. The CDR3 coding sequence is TGTGCCAGCAGCCGGGACAGGGTCAATGAGCAGTTCTTC.

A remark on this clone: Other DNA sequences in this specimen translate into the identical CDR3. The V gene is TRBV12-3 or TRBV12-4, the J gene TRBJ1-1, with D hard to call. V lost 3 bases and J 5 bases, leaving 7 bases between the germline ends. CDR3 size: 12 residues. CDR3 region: CASSFGGTEAFF. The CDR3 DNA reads TGTGCCAGCAGTTTTGGCGGAACTGAAGCTTTCTTT.

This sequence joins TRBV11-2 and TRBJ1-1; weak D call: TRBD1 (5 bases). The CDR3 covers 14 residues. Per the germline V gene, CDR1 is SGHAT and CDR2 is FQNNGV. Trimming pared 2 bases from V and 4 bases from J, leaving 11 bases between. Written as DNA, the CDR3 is TGTGCCAGCAGCTTACAGGGAGGAGGCACTGAAGCTTTCTTT. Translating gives CASSLQGGGTEAFF.

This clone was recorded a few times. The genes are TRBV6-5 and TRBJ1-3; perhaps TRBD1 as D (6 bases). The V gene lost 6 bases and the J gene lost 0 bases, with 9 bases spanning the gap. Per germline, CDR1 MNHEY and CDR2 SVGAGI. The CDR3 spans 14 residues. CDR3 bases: TGTGCCAGCAGGCGGACAGTCTCTGGAAACACCATATATTTT. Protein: CASRRTVSGNTIYF.

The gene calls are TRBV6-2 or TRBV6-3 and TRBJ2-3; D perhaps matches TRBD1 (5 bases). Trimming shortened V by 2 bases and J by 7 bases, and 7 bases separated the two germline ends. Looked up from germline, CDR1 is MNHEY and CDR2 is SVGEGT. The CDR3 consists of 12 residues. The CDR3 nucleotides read TGTGCCAGCAGTTACGCAGGGAATACGCAGTATTTT. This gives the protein CASSYAGNTQYF.

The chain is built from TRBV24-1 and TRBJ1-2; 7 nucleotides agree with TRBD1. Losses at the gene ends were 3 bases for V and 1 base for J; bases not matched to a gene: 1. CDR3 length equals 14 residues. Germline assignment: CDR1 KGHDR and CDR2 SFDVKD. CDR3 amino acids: CATSDDRVNYGYTF. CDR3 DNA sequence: TGTGCCACCAGTGATGACAGGGTTAACTATGGCTACACCTTC.

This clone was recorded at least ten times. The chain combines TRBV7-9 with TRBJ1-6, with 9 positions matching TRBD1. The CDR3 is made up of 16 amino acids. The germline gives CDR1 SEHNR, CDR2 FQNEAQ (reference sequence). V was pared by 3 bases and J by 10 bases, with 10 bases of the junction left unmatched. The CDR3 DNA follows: TGTGCCAGCAGCTTGGACAGGGGTAATGACCACTCACCCCTCCACTTT. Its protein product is CASSLDRGNDHSPLHF.

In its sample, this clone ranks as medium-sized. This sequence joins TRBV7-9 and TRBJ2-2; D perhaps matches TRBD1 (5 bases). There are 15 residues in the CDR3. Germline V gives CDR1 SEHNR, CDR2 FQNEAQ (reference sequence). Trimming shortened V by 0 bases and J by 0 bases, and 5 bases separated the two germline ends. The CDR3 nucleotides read TGTGCCAGCAGCTTAGCAGGGGCGAACACCGGGGAGCTGTTTTTT. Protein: CASSLAGANTGELFF.

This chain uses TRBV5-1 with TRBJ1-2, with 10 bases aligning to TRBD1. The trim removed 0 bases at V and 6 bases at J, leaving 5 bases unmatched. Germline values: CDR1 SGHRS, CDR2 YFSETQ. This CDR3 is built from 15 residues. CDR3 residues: CASSLVGTGANGYTF. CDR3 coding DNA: TGCGCCAGCAGCTTGGTGGGGACAGGGGCGAATGGCTACACCTTC. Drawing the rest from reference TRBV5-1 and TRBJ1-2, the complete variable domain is KAGVTQTPRYLIKTRGQQVTLSCSPISGHRSVSWYQQTPGQGLQFLFEYFSETQRNKGNFPGRFSGRQFSNSRSEMNVSTLELGDSALYLCASSLVGTGANGYTFGSGTRLTVV.

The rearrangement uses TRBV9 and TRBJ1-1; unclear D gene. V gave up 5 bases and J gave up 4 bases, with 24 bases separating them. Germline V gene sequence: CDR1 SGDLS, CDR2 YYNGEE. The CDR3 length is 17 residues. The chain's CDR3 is CASSAVKVVLGSTEAFF. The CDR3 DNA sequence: TGTGCCAGCAGTGCAGTAAAGGTTGTCCTAGGTAGCACTGAAGCTTTCTTT. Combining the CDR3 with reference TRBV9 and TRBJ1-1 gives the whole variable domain DSGVTQTPKHLITATGQRVTLRCSPRSGDLSVYWYQQSLDQGLQFLIQYYNGEERAKGNILERFSAQQFPDLHSELNLSSLELGDSALYFCASSAVKVVLGSTEAFFGQGTRLTVV.

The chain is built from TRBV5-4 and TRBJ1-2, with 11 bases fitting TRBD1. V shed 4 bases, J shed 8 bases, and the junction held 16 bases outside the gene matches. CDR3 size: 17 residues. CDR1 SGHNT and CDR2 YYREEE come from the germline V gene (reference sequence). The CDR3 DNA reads TGTGCCAGCAGCAGCTGGGACAGGGGGTCCCTCCCCTACGGCTACACCTTC. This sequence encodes CASSSWDRGSLPYGYTF.

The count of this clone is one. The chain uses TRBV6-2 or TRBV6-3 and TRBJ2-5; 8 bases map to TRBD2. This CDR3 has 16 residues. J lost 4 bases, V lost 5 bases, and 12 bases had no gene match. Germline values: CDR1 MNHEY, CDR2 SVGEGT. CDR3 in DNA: TGTGCCAGCAGTCCCGAACGGGGGGGGCTAGGAGAGACCCAGTACTTC. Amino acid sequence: CASSPERGGLGETQYF.

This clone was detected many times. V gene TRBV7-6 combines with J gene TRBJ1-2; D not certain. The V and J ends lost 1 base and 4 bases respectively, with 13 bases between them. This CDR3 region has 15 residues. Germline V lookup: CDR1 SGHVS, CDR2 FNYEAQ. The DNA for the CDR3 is TGTGCCAGCAGCTTAGAAGCCGGGTGGGTCTATGGCTACACCTTC. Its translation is CASSLEAGWVYGYTF.

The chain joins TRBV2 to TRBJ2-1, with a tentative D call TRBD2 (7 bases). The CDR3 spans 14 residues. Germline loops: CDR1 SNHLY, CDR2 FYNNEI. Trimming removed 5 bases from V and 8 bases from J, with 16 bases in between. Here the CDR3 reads CASSTRGPEDEQFF. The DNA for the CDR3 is TGTGCCAGCAGTACGCGGGGGCCCGAAGATGAGCAGTTCTTC.

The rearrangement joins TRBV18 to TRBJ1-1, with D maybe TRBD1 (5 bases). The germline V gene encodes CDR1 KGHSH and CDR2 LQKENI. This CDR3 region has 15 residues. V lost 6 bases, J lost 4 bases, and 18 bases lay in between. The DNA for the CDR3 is TGTGCCAGCTCCCCTCCAGGGCTTACCAGCACTGAAGCTTTCTTT. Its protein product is CASSPPGLTSTEAFF.

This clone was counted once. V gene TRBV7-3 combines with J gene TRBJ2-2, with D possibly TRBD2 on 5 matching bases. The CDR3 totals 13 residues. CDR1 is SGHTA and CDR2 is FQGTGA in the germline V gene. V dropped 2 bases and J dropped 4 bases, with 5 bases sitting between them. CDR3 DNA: TGTGCCAGCAGCTTACTAGCCACCGGGGAGCTGTTTTTT. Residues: CASSLLATGELFF. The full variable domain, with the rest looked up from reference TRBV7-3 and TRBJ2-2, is GAGVSQTPSNKVTEKGKYVELRCDPISGHTALYWYRQSLGQGPEFLIYFQGTGAADDSGLPNDRFFAVRPEGSVSTLKIQRTERGDSAVYLCASSLLATGELFFGEGSRLTVL.